The rows below give T cell receptor beta chains drawn from one sample of a study of T cell repertoires in cytomegalovirus infection. Their antigen targets remain unknown. TCRdb itself ran the reads through MiXCR, one entry per CDR3 protein. The data hold fewer than 1,000,000 distinct CDR3 sequences, with roughly 30% observed a single time. The material sequenced was cultured CD8+ T cells from PBMCs, taken from culture after CMV antigen stimulation. These TCRs come from a human donor in good health (CMV status not recorded). Some clones in this sample may be carry-over from other donors' samples. Both conserved end residues are part of each CDR3. Each record gives: V gene, J gene, clone size, D gene, CDR3 protein, CDR3 DNA. The D gene is left open where the match is weak. Clone size is shown for a subset of rows, as once, few, many or a class of expanded clone.

>TRBV27|TRBJ2-7|few|NA
CASSLYWGNEQYF
TGTGCCAGCAGTTTATATTGGGGTAACGAGCAGTACTTC
>TRBV19|TRBJ1-6|NA|NA
CASRWSSYNSPLHF
TGTGCCAGTAGGTGGAGCTCCTATAATTCACCCCTCCACTTT
>TRBV4-1|TRBJ1-1|NA|NA
CASSQDRAWTTNTEAFF
TGTGCCAGCAGCCAAGATAGGGCGTGGACCACGAACACTGAAGCTTTCTTT
>TRBV7-3|TRBJ1-1|many|NA
CASSLSEVNTEAFF
TGTGCCAGCAGCTTATCGGAGGTGAACACTGAAGCTTTCTTT
>TRBV10-2|TRBJ2-7|NA|NA
CASRAGHPYEQYF
TGCGCCAGCAGGGCGGGACACCCATACGAGCAGTACTTC
>TRBV7-2|TRBJ2-1|few|TRBD2
CASSLVSGGPFHNEQFF
TGTGCCAGCAGCTTAGTCAGCGGGGGGCCCTTCCACAATGAGCAGTTCTTC
>TRBV20-1|TRBJ2-1|once|TRBD2
CSARPRERGGREEQFF
TGCAGTGCTAGACCTCGGGAGCGGGGGGGCCGAGAAGAGCAGTTCTTC
>TRBV7-2|TRBJ2-1|many|TRBD2
CASRFETSGYNEQFF
TGTGCCAGCAGGTTCGAGACTAGCGGGTACAATGAGCAGTTCTTC
>TRBV9|TRBJ2-5|NA|NA
CASSVSGDGETQYF
TGTGCCAGCAGCGTTTCAGGGGATGGGGAGACCCAGTACTTC
>TRBV20-1|TRBJ1-1|few|NA
CSARDPAVNTEAFF
TGCAGTGCTAGAGACCCAGCAGTGAACACTGAAGCTTTCTTT
>TRBV7-6|TRBJ2-7|few|NA
CASSETKYEQYF
TGTGCCAGCAGCGAGACAAAATACGAGCAGTACTTC
>TRBV7-2|TRBJ1-5|many|NA
CASSLGIKNSNQPQHF
TGTGCCAGCAGCTTAGGGATCAAGAATAGCAATCAGCCCCAGCATTTT
>TRBV20-1|TRBJ1-2|NA|NA
CSAGGGINYGYTF
TGCAGTGCTGGAGGAGGGATTAACTATGGCTACACCTTC
>TRBV28|TRBJ1-2|NA|NA
CASSFLPGRKNYGYTF
TGTGCCAGCAGTTTTCTCCCGGGACGGAAGAACTATGGCTACACCTTC
>TRBV6-2/TRBV6-3|TRBJ2-3|NA|TRBD2
CASSLFPSGGSDTQYF
TGTGCCAGCAGTCTCTTCCCTAGCGGGGGATCAGATACGCAGTATTTT
>TRBV28|TRBJ2-5|few|TRBD1
CASNTLDTVQGAQETQYF
TGTGCCAGCAACACCCTGGATACGGTACAGGGGGCCCAAGAGACCCAGTACTTC
>TRBV19|TRBJ1-5|NA|TRBD1
CASSIEWTGGNQPQHF
TGTGCCAGTAGTATAGAGTGGACAGGGGGCAATCAGCCCCAGCATTTT
>TRBV4-1|TRBJ1-1|few|TRBD1
CASSPWTGGEGTEAFF
TGCGCCAGCAGCCCTTGGACAGGGGGCGAGGGCACTGAAGCTTTCTTT
>TRBV7-8|TRBJ2-1|many|TRBD2
CASSLNAGLAGGRGGEQFF
TGTGCCAGCAGCTTAAATGCGGGACTAGCGGGGGGGCGGGGAGGGGAGCAGTTCTTC
>TRBV12-5|TRBJ1-2|few|NA
CASEGSYGYTF
TGTGCTAGTGAGGGGTCCTATGGCTACACCTTC
>TRBV15|TRBJ1-1|NA|NA
CATSRDRRPSSNTEAFF
TGTGCCACCAGCAGAGATCGGAGACCGAGTTCTAACACTGAAGCTTTCTTT
>TRBV7-6|TRBJ1-3|many|NA
CASSSGWRDSVTIYF
TGTGCCAGCAGCTCGGGTTGGAGGGATAGCGTCACCATATATTTT
>TRBV6-2/TRBV6-3|TRBJ2-5|NA|NA
CASSYTDRTQETQYF
TGTGCCAGCAGTTACACCGACAGGACTCAAGAGACCCAGTACTTC
>TRBV11-2|TRBJ2-1|NA|TRBD2
CASSHPGAGDYNEQFF
TGTGCCAGCAGCCACCCCGGGGCGGGGGACTACAATGAGCAGTTCTTC
>TRBV28|TRBJ1-2|NA|TRBD1
CASSPPLGGTGRIYGYTF
TGTGCCAGCAGTCCCCCCTTGGGTGGGACAGGGAGAATCTATGGCTACACCTTC
>TRBV7-4|TRBJ1-2|few|NA
CASSLKGSANYGYTF
TGTGCCAGCAGCTTAAAAGGATCAGCTAACTATGGCTACACCTTC
>TRBV5-4|TRBJ2-5|few|NA
CASSFSQLGETQYF
TGTGCCAGCAGCTTTTCTCAACTAGGGGAGACCCAGTACTTC